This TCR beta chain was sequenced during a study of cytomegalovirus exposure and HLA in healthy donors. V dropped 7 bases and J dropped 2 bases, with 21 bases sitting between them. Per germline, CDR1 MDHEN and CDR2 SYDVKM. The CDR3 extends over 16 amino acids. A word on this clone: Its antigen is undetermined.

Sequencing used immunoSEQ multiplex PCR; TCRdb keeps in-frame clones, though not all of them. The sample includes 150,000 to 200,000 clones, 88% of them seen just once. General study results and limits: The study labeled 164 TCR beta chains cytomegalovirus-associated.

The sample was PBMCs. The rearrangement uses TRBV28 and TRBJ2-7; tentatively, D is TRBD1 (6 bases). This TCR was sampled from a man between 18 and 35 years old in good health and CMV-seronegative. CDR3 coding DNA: TGTGCCAGCAACGGGGCAGGGCCAAAGGGGGCCTACGAGCAGTACGTC. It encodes CASNGAGPKGAYEQYV.